This T cell receptor (beta chain) comes out of a study of glioma-infiltrating T cells after dendritic cell vaccination (dated by TCRdb to the mid-2010s). Turning to the overall study: A cohort of about 15 glioblastoma patients from Phase I and II dendritic cell vaccination trials was included, of whom 9 were newly diagnosed and 6 had recurrent disease. Autologous tumor lysate-pulsed dendritic cell vaccination was administered to the patients between about 2003 and 2012. The vaccine was prepared from monocyte-derived dendritic cells that were cultured for approximately seven days with IL-4 and GM-CSF and then pulsed overnight with autologous tumor lysate. Three intradermal dendritic cell vaccine injections were administered to patients at biweekly intervals in the arm below the axilla. In glioblastoma patients vaccinated with dendritic cells, deep sequencing of TCR beta CDR3 regions served to measure tumor-infiltrating lymphocyte content and to compare repertoires between tumor and blood. Survival after dendritic cell vaccination was correlated with TCR sequencing metrics, including TIL content and tumor-blood repertoire overlap.

V and J are trimmed by 3 bases and 9 bases, and the gene matches miss 7 bases of the junction. Including cysteine and phenylalanine, the CDR3 has 14 amino acids. Just the 42-base CDR3 DNA is kept, in frame starting at base 1. Reading the germline V gene (reference sequence) gives CDR1 SGHNT and CDR2 YYREEE. Points the paper makes about the study in general: After dendritic cell vaccination, a higher estimated pretreatment TIL content predicted longer time to progression and longer overall survival. The three-group TCR overlap response model was described as speculative and requiring prospective validation. TCR clonality showed no direct relationship with survival, which suggests that a diverse polyclonal response may be important. The cohort was small and heterogeneous, few patients had complete blood and tumor sets, and even fewer had initial-recurrent tumor pairs.

To be selected, patients needed enough residual fresh-frozen tumor tissue and more than two years of available survival data. An isocitrate dehydrogenase mutation was not carried by any of the glioblastoma patients, although molecular status was otherwise variable. PBMC were collected before vaccination, two weeks after the third vaccination, and at tumor progression when it occurred. The Qiagen DNeasy Blood extraction Kit was used to extract genomic DNA. The immunoSEQ assay amplified TCRB CDR3 regions from roughly 2 micrograms of genomic DNA, or from all available DNA when less than that amount was available. For multiplex PCR, 60 forward primers for TCR V beta segments and 13 reverse primers for J beta segments were used. To estimate the number of reads per starting template, synthetic control templates were added to each sample at limiting dilution. Reads of 87 bp were generated by sequencing on the Illumina HiSeq System. The paper's processing steps were these. PCR and sequencing errors were removed by merging closely related sequences with a nearest neighbor algorithm. TCR overlap was defined as the percentage of unique tumor TCR beta sequences that were also present in the same patient's peripheral blood. TCRdb took this table from immuneACCESS and kept in-frame rearrangements with V and J called. Such tables lack part of the clones; where checked against another copy, unresolved V genes explain under half of the gap, and the rest is unexplained. That table supplies the V and J calls and clone size; D and trimming were determined from the DNA. The sample includes about 92,000 clones, with 85% to 90% observed a single time. 15% to 17% of the sample belongs to the ten largest clones.

On this clone itself: The antigen it binds to is not known. No quality values exist for individual bases; no much larger clone is one base distant.

The rearranged segments are TRBV5-4 and TRBJ2-7; 12 bases in between match TRBD1. The TCR comes from a human donor with glioblastoma. Source: blood, taken before dendritic cell vaccination. The DNA sequence is TGTGCCAGCAGCTCCGGGACAGGGGGCAGAGGGCAGTACTTC. Its translation reads: CASSSGTGGRGQYF.